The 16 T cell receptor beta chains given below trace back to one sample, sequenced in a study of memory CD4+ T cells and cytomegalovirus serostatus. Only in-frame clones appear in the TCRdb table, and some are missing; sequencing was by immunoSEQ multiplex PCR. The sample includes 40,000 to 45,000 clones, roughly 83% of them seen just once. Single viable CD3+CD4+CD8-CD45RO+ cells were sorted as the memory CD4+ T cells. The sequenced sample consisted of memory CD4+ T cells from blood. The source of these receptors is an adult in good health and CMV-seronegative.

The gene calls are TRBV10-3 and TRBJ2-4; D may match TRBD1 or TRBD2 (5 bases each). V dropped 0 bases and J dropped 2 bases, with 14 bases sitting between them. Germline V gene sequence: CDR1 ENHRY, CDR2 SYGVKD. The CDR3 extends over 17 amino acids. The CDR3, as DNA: TGTGCCATCAGTGAGTCGAATCCAGGGAGCACCAAAAACATTCAGTACTTC. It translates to CAISESNPGSTKNIQYF.

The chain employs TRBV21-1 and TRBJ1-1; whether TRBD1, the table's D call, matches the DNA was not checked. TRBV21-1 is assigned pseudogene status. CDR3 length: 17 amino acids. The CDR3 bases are TGTGCCAGCAGCAAAGAAGGTCCCGACAGGGCCAAAACTGAAGCTTTCTTT. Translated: CASSKEGPDRAKTEAFF.

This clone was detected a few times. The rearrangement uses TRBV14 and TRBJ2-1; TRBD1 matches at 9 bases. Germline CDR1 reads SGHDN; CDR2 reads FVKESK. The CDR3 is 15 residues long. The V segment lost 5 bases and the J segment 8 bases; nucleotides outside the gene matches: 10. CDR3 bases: TGTGCCAGCAGCTGGGACAGGGTTTATCGCGATGAGCAGTTCTTC. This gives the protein CASSWDRVYRDEQFF.

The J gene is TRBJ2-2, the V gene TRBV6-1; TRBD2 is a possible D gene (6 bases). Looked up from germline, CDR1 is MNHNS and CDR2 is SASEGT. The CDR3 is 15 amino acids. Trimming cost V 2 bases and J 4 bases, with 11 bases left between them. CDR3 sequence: CASSERRGPTGELFF. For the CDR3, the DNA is TGTGCCAGCAGTGAAAGGAGGGGACCCACCGGGGAGCTGTTTTTT.

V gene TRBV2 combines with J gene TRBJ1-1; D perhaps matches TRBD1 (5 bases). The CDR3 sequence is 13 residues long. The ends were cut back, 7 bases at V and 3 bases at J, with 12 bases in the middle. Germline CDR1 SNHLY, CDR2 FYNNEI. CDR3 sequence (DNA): TGTGCCAGCATGATCGGACACTACACTGAAGCTTTCTTT. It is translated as CASMIGHYTEAFF.

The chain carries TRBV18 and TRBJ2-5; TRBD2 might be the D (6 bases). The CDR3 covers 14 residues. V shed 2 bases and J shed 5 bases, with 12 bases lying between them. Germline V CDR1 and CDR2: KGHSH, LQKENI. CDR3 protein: CASSPGGRGETQYF. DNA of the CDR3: TGTGCCAGCTCACCAGGAGGGCGCGGGGAGACCCAGTACTTC.

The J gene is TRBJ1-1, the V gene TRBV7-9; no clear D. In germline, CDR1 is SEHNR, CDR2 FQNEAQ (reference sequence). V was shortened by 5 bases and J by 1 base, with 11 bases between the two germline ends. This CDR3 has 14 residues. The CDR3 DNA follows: TGTGCCAGCAGCCAAAGTGCGGGGAACACTGAAGCTTTCTTT. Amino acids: CASSQSAGNTEAFF.

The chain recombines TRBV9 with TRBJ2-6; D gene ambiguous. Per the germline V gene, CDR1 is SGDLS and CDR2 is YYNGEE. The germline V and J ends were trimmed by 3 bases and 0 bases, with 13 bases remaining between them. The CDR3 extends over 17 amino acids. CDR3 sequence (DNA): TGTGCCAGCAGCGCGCCCCAGGACGGCTCTGGGGCCAACGTCCTGACTTTC. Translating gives CASSAPQDGSGANVLTF. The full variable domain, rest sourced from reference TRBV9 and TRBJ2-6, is DSGVTQTPKHLITATGQRVTLRCSPRSGDLSVYWYQQSLDQGLQFLIQYYNGEERAKGNILERFSAQQFPDLHSELNLSSLELGDSALYFCASSAPQDGSGANVLTFGAGSRLTVL.

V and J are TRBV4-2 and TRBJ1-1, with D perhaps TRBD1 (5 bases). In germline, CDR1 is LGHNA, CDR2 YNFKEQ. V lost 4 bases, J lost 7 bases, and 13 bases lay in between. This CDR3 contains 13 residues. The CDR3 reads CASSRSQGGEAFF. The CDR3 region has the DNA TGTGCCAGCAGCCGATCGCAGGGAGGTGAAGCTTTCTTT.

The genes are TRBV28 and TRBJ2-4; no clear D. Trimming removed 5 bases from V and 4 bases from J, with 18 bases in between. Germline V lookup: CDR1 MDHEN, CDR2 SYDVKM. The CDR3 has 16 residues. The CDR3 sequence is CASSTPSGTSKNIQYF. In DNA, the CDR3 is TGTGCCAGCAGTACACCATCCGGAACTTCGAAAAACATTCAGTACTTC.

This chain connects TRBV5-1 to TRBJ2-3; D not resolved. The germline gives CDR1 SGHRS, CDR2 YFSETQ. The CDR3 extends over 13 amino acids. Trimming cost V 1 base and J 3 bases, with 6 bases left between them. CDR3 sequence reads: CASSLIPTDTQYF. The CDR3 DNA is TGCGCCAGCAGCTTGATCCCGACAGATACGCAGTATTTT.

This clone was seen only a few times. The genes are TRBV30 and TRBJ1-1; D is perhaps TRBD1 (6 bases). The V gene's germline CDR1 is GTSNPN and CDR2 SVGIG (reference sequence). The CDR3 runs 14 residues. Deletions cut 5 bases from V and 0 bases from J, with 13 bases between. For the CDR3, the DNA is TGTGCCTGGGTTCCTTGGACAGTGAACACTGAAGCTTTCTTT. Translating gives CAWVPWTVNTEAFF.

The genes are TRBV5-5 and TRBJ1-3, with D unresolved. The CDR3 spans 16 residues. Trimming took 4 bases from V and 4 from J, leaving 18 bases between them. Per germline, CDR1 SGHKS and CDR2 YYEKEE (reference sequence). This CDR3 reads CASSPGSVLAGNTIYF. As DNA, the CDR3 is TGTGCCAGCAGCCCCGGCAGCGTTCTAGCGGGAAACACCATATATTTT.

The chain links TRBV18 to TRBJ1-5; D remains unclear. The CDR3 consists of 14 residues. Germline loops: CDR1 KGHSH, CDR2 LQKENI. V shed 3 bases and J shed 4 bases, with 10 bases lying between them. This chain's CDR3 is CASSPQQGNQPQHF. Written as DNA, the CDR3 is TGTGCCAGCTCACCCCAACAAGGGAATCAGCCCCAGCATTTT.

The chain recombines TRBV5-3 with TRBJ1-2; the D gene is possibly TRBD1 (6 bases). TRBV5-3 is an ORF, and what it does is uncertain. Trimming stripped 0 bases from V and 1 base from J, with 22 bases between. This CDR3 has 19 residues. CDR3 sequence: CARSLECRPGVYRNYGYTF. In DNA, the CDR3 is TGTGCCAGAAGCTTGGAGTGTCGGCCAGGGGTTTATCGTAACTATGGCTACACCTTC.

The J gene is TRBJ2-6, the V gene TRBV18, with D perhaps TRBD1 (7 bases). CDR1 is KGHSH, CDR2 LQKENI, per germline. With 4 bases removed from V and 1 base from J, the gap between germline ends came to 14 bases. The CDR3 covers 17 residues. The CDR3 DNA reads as TGTGCCAGCTCACAGCCGACAGGGAGGTCTGGGGCCAACGTCCTGACTTTC. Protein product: CASSQPTGRSGANVLTF. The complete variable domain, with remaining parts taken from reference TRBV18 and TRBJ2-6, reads NAGVMQNPRHLVRRRGQEARLRCSPMKGHSHVYWYRQLPEEGLKFMVYLQKENIIDESGMPKERFSAEFPKEGPSILRIQQVVRGDSAAYFCASSQPTGRSGANVLTFGAGSRLTVL.